This passage covers 18 T cell receptor beta chains from one sample sequenced in a study of cytotoxic CD8 clonotypes in ibrutinib-treated CLL (dated by TCRdb to the early 2020s). Library preparation used the immunoSEQ multiplex PCR assay. TCRdb mirrors the immuneACCESS table, restricted to in-frame sequences. Some clones are absent from its copies; in checked studies, under half trace to an unresolved V gene, and the reason for the others is unknown. Recorded for this sample are 150,000 or so clones; roughly 85% of them occurred a single time. The top ten clonotypes cover about 1.9% of the sample. In the paper's terms, the time point label means: around 25 months on ibrutinib. The sample consisted of PBMCs, taken after 24 months of ibrutinib treatment. The receptor set was obtained from a human donor with chronic lymphocytic leukemia.

In this sample, this clone turned up once. The rearrangement joins TRBV9 to TRBJ2-3; the match to TRBD2 covers 7 bases. V shed 3 bases and J 2 bases; nucleotides not matched to a gene: 6. Germline values: CDR1 SGDLS, CDR2 YYNGEE. This CDR3 is built from 15 residues. The CDR3 nucleotides are TGTGCCAGCAGCGCTTCGACTAGCCCCACAGATACGCAGTATTTT. Residues: CASSASTSPTDTQYF. Drawing the rest from reference TRBV9 and TRBJ2-3, the complete variable domain is DSGVTQTPKHLITATGQRVTLRCSPRSGDLSVYWYQQSLDQGLQFLIQYYNGEERAKGNILERFSAQQFPDLHSELNLSSLELGDSALYFCASSASTSPTDTQYFGPGTRLTVL.

This clone was counted between two and nine times. The chain combines TRBV27 with TRBJ2-7; D possibly uses TRBD1 or TRBD2 (5 bases each). The V end lost 5 bases, the J end lost 5 bases, and 22 bases lay between the germline ends. The CDR3 is 16 amino acids. The V gene's germline CDR1 is MNHEY and CDR2 SMNVEV (reference sequence). The CDR3 DNA follows: TGTGCCAGCAGTCTTGGAGGTGATCAGGGACGTGACGAGCAGTACTTC. It encodes CASSLGGDQGRDEQYF.

The V and J genes are TRBV27 and TRBJ2-1, with TRBD2 identical over 13 bases. The germline V gene has CDR1 MNHEY and CDR2 SMNVEV (reference sequence). With V trimmed by 7 bases and J by 11 bases, 14 bases remained unmatched. The CDR3 runs to 16 residues. CDR3 coding DNA: TGTGCCAGCAAATTTCTAGGGACTAGCGGGAAGATGAAGCAGTTCTTC. Translating gives CASKFLGTSGKMKQFF.

The chain employs TRBV11-3 and TRBJ2-2, with D perhaps TRBD1 (6 bases). The germline CDR1 and CDR2 sequences are SGHNT and YENEEA. The CDR3 consists of 14 residues. The germline V and J ends were trimmed by 1 base and 6 bases, with 9 bases remaining between them. The CDR3 DNA sequence: TGTGCCAGCAGCTTAGGACAGGTTTCCGGGGAGCTGTTTTTT. Amino acids: CASSLGQVSGELFF. The full variable domain, completed using reference TRBV11-3 and TRBJ2-2, is EAGVVQSPRYKIIEKKQPVAFWCNPISGHNTLYWYLQNLGQGPELLIRYENEEAVDDSQLPKDRFSAERLKGVDSTLKIQPAELGDSAVYLCASSLGQVSGELFFGEGSRLTVL.

V usage is TRBV28 and J usage is TRBJ2-3, with D hard to call. The germline V and J ends were trimmed by 5 bases and 2 bases, with 17 bases remaining between them. Germline lookup yields CDR1 MDHEN and CDR2 SYDVKM. CDR3 size: 16 residues. Here the CDR3 DNA reads TGTGCCAGCAGTCCCCTCCCTCTAGGAGTCACAGATACGCAGTATTTT. Its protein is CASSPLPLGVTDTQYF.

The chain is built from TRBV30 and TRBJ1-4; 7 bases match TRBD1. The CDR3 is made up of 14 amino acids. Germline V CDR1 and CDR2: GTSNPN, SVGIG (reference sequence). J lost 7 bases, V lost 1 base, and 6 bases had no gene match. CDR3 amino acids: CAWSGQGEGEKLFF. CDR3 nucleotide sequence: TGTGCCTGGAGTGGACAGGGAGAGGGTGAAAAACTGTTTTTT.

This chain connects TRBV6-4 to TRBJ2-2, with 8 bases aligning to TRBD2. The CDR3 is 15 amino acids. The V and J ends lost 4 bases and 5 bases, in that order; junction bases with no gene match: 6. The germline CDR1 and CDR2 sequences are MRHNA and SNTAGT. The CDR3 DNA reads TGTGCCAGCAGTGTGAGGGCTAGCGGGACCGGGGAGCTGTTTTTT. It encodes CASSVRASGTGELFF.

In its sample, this clone was seen a few times. The rearrangement uses TRBV5-4 and TRBJ2-7; 7 bases fit TRBD2. Germline lookup yields CDR1 SGHNT and CDR2 YYREEE (reference sequence). The CDR3 runs 15 residues. V lost 4 bases, J lost 5 bases, and 12 bases stayed unmatched. The CDR3 loop is CASSLPGGRAHEQYF. The CDR3, as DNA: TGTGCCAGCAGCCTCCCTGGGGGGAGGGCCCACGAGCAGTACTTC.

The V and J genes are TRBV27 and TRBJ1-3; D uncertain. CDR3 size: 13 residues. V lost 2 bases and J 1 base, leaving 3 bases between the germline ends. The V gene's germline CDR1 is MNHEY and CDR2 SMNVEV (reference sequence). Here the CDR3 reads CASSLRSGNTIYF. As DNA, the CDR3 is TGTGCCAGCAGTTTAAGATCTGGAAACACCATATATTTT.

CDR3 loop: CATRGRSGNTIYF. The DNA of the CDR3 is TGTGCCACCCGAGGGCGCTCTGGAAACACCATATATTTT. The chain carries TRBV28 and TRBJ1-3; no definite D call. V was shortened by 10 bases and J by 0 bases, with 10 bases between the two germline ends. CDR1 is MDHEN and CDR2 is SYDVKM in the germline V gene. The CDR3 sequence is 13 residues long. Looking up the rest from reference TRBV28 and TRBJ1-3 gives the full variable domain: DVKVTQSSRYLVKRTGEKVFLECVQDMDHENMFWYRQDPGLGLRLIYFSYDVKMKEKGDIPEGYSVSREKKERFSLILESASTNQTSMYLCATRGRSGNTIYFGEGSWLTVV.

The chain couples TRBV28 to TRBJ1-3; D is unresolved. The V end was cut by 8 bases, the J end by 0 bases, with 11 bases between. The germline V gene encodes CDR1 MDHEN and CDR2 SYDVKM. The CDR3 consists of 14 residues. CDR3 coding DNA: TGTGCCAGCTTGGCGTTTAGCTCTGGAAACACCATATATTTT. Its translation: CASLAFSSGNTIYF.

This rearrangement joins TRBV7-2 to TRBJ2-7; D perhaps matches TRBD1 (6 bases). CDR3 length: 14 amino acids. The V end was cut by 5 bases, the J end by 0 bases, with 11 bases between. Germline CDR1 reads SGHTA; CDR2 reads FQGNSA. The CDR3 protein is CASSRDRSSYEQYF. The CDR3 DNA follows: TGTGCCAGCAGCAGAGACAGGAGCTCCTACGAGCAGTACTTC.

J is TRBJ1-5 and V is TRBV14; D is possibly TRBD1 (6 bases). Trimming pared 2 bases from V and 7 bases from J, leaving 12 bases between. This CDR3 contains 14 residues. The germline CDR1 and CDR2 sequences are SGHDN and FVKESK. The CDR3 DNA reads TGTGCCAGCAGCCAATCAGGGGCAAGGCAGCCCCAGCATTTT. Translating it yields CASSQSGARQPQHF.

The rearrangement joins TRBV30 to TRBJ1-1; D is possibly TRBD1 (6 bases). The CDR3 runs 11 residues. CDR1 and CDR2 from the germline V gene are GTSNPN and SVGIG (reference sequence). Deletions cut 0 bases from V and 11 bases from J, with 10 bases between. The CDR3, as DNA: TGTGCCTGGAGTGTCGGGGGGGCGGCTTTCTTT. Translation: CAWSVGGAAFF.

The chain recombines TRBV10-3 with TRBJ2-2; 9 bases agree with TRBD2. In germline, CDR1 is ENHRY, CDR2 SYGVKD. V dropped 6 bases and J dropped 3; count of bases not matched to a gene: 5. The CDR3 runs 15 residues. In DNA, the CDR3 is TGTGCCATCAGGAGTGGCGGGGGGGACACCGGGGAGCTGTTTTTT. This translates into CAIRSGGGDTGELFF.

The chain couples TRBV30 to TRBJ2-3; no reliable D call. CDR3 length equals 13 residues. Germline values: CDR1 GTSNPN, CDR2 SVGIG (reference sequence). V gave up 0 bases and J gave up 11 bases, with 15 bases separating them. This CDR3 is CAWSVLVGRQQYF. The CDR3 DNA sequence: TGTGCCTGGAGTGTACTGGTTGGCCGCCAGCAGTATTTT.

The chain uses TRBV7-2 and TRBJ1-2, with TRBD1 as a possible D gene (5 bases). V was pared by 4 bases and J by 3 bases, with 15 bases between. Germline-derived CDR1 and CDR2 are SGHTA and FQGNSA. This CDR3 contains 15 residues. The CDR3 bases are TGTGCCAGCAGCTCAGGGATCCAGTCCTACTATGGCTACACCTTC. The encoded protein is CASSSGIQSYYGYTF.

The chain combines TRBV5-1 with TRBJ2-5; TRBD1 matches 9 bases. Germline assignment: CDR1 SGHRS and CDR2 YFSETQ. The CDR3 totals 17 residues. With 3 bases clipped from V and 2 bases from J, the junction kept 11 bases outside the gene matches. For the CDR3, the DNA is TGCGCCAGCAGCTACGGACAGGGGTATTCCAGACAAGAGACCCAGTACTTC. As protein: CASSYGQGYSRQETQYF.